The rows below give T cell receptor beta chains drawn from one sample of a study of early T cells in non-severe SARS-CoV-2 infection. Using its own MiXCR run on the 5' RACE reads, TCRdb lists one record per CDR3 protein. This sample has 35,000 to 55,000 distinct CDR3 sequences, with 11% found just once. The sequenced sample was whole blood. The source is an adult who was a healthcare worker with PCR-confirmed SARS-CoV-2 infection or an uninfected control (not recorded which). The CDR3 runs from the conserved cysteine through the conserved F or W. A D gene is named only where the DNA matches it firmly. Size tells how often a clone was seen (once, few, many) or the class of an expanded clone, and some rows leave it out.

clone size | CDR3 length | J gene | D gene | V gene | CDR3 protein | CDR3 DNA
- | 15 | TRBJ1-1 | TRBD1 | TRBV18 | CASSQDRVMNTEAFF | TGTGCCAGCTCACAAGACAGGGTCATGAACACTGAAGCTTTCTTT
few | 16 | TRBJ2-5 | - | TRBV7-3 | CASSLTNGLNQETQYF | TGTGCCAGCAGCTTAACGAACGGACTGAACCAAGAGACCCAGTACTTC
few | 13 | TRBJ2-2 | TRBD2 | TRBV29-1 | CSAGLAGRGELFF | TGCAGCGCTGGACTAGCGGGAAGGGGGGAGCTGTTTTTT
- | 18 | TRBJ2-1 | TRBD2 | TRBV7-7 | CASSLSGGPGETTNEQFF | TGTGCTAGCAGCCTATCGGGGGGGCCGGGAGAGACAACAAATGAGCAGTTCTTC
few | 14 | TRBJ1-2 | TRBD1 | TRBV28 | CASSIQGTGYGYTF | TGTGCCAGCAGCATACAGGGGACCGGCTATGGCTACACCTTC
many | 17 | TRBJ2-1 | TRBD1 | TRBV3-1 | CASSLRQGVPLYNEQFF | TGTGCCAGCAGCCTCCGACAGGGGGTACCCCTCTACAATGAGCAGTTCTTC
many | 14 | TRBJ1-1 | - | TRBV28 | CASSLAWTGTEAFF | TGTGCCAGCAGTTTGGCCTGGACGGGGACTGAAGCTTTCTTT
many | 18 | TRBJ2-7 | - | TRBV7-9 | CASSRGHPVALSRDEQYF | TGTGCCAGCAGCCGGGGCCATCCCGTAGCCCTCTCACGGGACGAGCAGTACTTC
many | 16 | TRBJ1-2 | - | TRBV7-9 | CASSRKTGKGDYGYTF | TGTGCCAGCAGCCGAAAAACAGGGAAGGGGGACTATGGCTACACCTTC
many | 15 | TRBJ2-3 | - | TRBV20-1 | CSARDPWESTDTQYF | TGCAGTGCTAGAGATCCGTGGGAGAGCACAGATACGCAGTATTTT
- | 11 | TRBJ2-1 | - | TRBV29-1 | CSVEDSHEQFF | TGCAGCGTTGAAGATTCCCATGAGCAGTTCTTC
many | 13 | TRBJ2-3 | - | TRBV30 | CAWSAKRGDTQYF | TGTGCCTGGAGTGCCAAAAGAGGGGATACGCAGTATTTT
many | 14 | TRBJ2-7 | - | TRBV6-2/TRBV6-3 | CASTPGSGYYEQYF | TGTGCCAGCACCCCGGGTAGCGGCTACTACGAGCAGTACTTC
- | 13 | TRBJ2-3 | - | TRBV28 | CASREFGADTQYF | TGTGCCAGTCGGGAGTTTGGTGCAGATACGCAGTATTTT
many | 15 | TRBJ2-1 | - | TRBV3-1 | CASSQVGSRPNEQFF | TGTGCCAGCAGCCAAGTAGGATCCAGGCCCAATGAGCAGTTCTTC
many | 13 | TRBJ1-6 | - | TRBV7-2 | CASSFRRDSPLHF | TGTGCCAGCAGCTTCCGCAGAGATTCACCCCTCCACTTT
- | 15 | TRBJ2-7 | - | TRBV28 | CASSTQRALTYEQYF | TGTGCCAGCAGTACCCAGCGGGCCCTAACCTACGAGCAGTACTTC
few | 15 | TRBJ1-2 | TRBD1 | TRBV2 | CASSEGTAVNYGYTF | TGTGCCAGCAGTGAGGGGACAGCAGTTAACTATGGCTACACCTTC
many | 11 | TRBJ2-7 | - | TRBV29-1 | CSVESGQGQYF | TGCAGCGTTGAGTCTGGGCAGGGGCAGTACTTC